One and the same sample provided the 8 T cell receptor beta chains below, sequenced in a study of CXCR3-negative and CXCR3-positive naive CD8 T cells. It was by 5' RACE with UMI labels that the TRB cDNA libraries were prepared. From the 5' RACE reads, TCRdb lists one entry per CDR3 protein and no DNA. This specimen shows 65,000 to 95,000 distinct CDR3 sequences; the ten leading clones hold roughly 1.4%. The sequencing input was naive CXCR3- CD8+ T cells from blood. The subset: CD45RO-CCR7+CD27+CD95- naive CD8+ T cells lacking CXCR3 (TNR3-). The receptors originated from a human donor in good health. Some clones in this sample may be carry-over from other donors' samples.

The rearrangement uses TRBV29-1 and TRBJ2-1; the D call of TRBD1 rests on TCRdb alone, since no DNA is present to check it. CDR3 length equals 15 residues. CDR1 is SQVTM, CDR2 ANQGSEA, per germline. This chain's CDR3 is CSVEYTGGQNNEQFF.

This chain connects TRBV5-1 to TRBJ2-1; TCRdb picks TRBD1, but there is no DNA to check that call. The CDR3 is made up of 17 amino acids. Germline V CDR1 and CDR2: SGHRS, YFSETQ. CDR3 sequence reads: CASSLEGRGAHIYEQFF.

CDR3 sequence reads: CASSLDRGMGYTF. The chain is built from TRBV7-2 and TRBJ1-2; without DNA, the TCRdb call of TRBD1 cannot be checked. The CDR3 sequence is 13 residues long. Germline loops: CDR1 SGHTA, CDR2 FQGNSA.

The V gene is TRBV28, the J gene TRBJ2-7; lacking DNA, the TRBD2 call made by TCRdb goes unchecked. The CDR3 consists of 17 residues. Germline assignment: CDR1 MDHEN and CDR2 SYDVKM. CDR3 in amino acids: CASSRDSGGTRAYEQYF.

The V gene is TRBV12-5, the J gene TRBJ1-2; no DNA is available, so the TRBD1 call from TCRdb remains unchecked. The CDR3 sequence is 17 residues long. The V gene's germline CDR1 is LGHNT and CDR2 FRNRAP. CDR3 sequence reads: CASGLFTMGQLIYGYTF.

The V and J genes are TRBV2 and TRBJ2-7; the TCRdb D gene call, TRBD1, has no DNA to confirm it. Germline-derived CDR1 and CDR2 are SNHLY and FYNNEI. CDR3 length equals 15 residues. The CDR3 reads CASSDGAGFSYEQYF.

The chain joins TRBV12-3 or TRBV12-4 to TRBJ2-1; TCRdb selects TRBD2, and the lack of DNA leaves this call unchecked. The CDR3 length is 16 residues. CDR3 amino acids: CASSLEGWSSYNEQFF.

V gene TRBV5-1 combines with J gene TRBJ2-1; the TRBD2 assignment by TCRdb is unverifiable without DNA. The CDR3 runs 18 residues. CDR1 is SGHRS, CDR2 YFSETQ, per germline. This CDR3 reads CASSPQSTGLAPTNEQFF. Full variable domain (remainder filled in from reference TRBV5-1 and TRBJ2-1): KAGVTQTPRYLIKTRGQQVTLSCSPISGHRSVSWYQQTPGQGLQFLFEYFSETQRNKGNFPGRFSGRQFSNSRSEMNVSTLELGDSALYLCASSPQSTGLAPTNEQFFGPGTRLTVL.